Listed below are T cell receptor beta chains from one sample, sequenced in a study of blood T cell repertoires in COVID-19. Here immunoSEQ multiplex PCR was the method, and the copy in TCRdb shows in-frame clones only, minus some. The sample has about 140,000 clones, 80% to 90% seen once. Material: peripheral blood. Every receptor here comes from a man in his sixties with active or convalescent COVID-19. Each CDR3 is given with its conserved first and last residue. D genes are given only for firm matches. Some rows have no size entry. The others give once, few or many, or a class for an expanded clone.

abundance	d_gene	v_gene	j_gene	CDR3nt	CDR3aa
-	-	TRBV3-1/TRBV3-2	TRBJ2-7	TGTGCCAGCAGCCAAGGGACATTAAACGAGCAGTACTTC	CASSQGTLNEQYF
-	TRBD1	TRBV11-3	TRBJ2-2	TGTGCCAGCAGCTTAGCAAGTTGGTACAGGGGGCTACACGGGGAGCTGTTTTTT	CASSLASWYRGLHGELFF
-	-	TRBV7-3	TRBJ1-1	TGTGCCAGCAGCTTCTCGCCTACGAACACTGAAGCTTTCTTT	CASSFSPTNTEAFF
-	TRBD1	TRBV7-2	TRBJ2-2	TGTGCCAGCAGCTCGACGGGACAGGTTTTCGGGGAGCTGTTTTTT	CASSSTGQVFGELFF
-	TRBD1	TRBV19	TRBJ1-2	TGTGCCAGTGGCTCCGGGGGGACAGGATTTAACTATGGCTACACCTTC	CASGSGGTGFNYGYTF
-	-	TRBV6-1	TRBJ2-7	TGTGCCAGCAGTGAAGGGCGGCATTATACCTACGAGCAGTACTTC	CASSEGRHYTYEQYF
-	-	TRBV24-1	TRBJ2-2	TGTGCCACCAGTGATTCCAGGGAATCCGGGGAGCTGTTTTTT	CATSDSRESGELFF
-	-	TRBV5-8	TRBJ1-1	TGTGCCAGCAGCTTGTGGAGGGAAGCTTTCTTT	CASSLWREAFF
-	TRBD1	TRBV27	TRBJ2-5	TGTGCCAGCAGTCCCCGGGACAGGGGGCTAGAGACCCAGTACTTC	CASSPRDRGLETQYF
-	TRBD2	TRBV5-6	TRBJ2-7	TGTGCCAGCAGCTTGGGGGCAGGGAGGGTGTACGAGCAGTACTTC	CASSLGAGRVYEQYF
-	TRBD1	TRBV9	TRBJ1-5	TGTGCCAGCAGCGCACAGGGGGACGGCAATCAGCCCCAGCATTTT	CASSAQGDGNQPQHF
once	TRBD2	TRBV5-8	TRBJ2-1	TGTGCCAGCTACCTCCTGGGGGGCGGGAGGAGATACAATGAGCAGTTCTTC	CASYLLGGGRRYNEQFF
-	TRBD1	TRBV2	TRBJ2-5	TGTGCCAGCAGGCTGGACAGGGAAGAGACCCAGTACTTC	CASRLDREETQYF
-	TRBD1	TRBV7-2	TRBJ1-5	TGTGCCAGCAGCTTAACAGGGGGAAATCAGCCCCAGCATTTT	CASSLTGGNQPQHF
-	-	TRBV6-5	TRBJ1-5	TGTGCCAGCAGTTATTTAGGGGGCAATCAGCCCCAGCATTTT	CASSYLGGNQPQHF
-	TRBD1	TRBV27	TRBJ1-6	TGTGCCAGCAGTTTATGGGGACAGGGCCTTGGTGATTCACCCCTCCACTTT	CASSLWGQGLGDSPLHF
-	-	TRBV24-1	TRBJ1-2	TGTGCCACCAGTGCGGGTTTTGGCTACACCTTC	CATSAGFGYTF